The sequence of this TCR beta chain was determined in a study of blood T cells in healthy people across ages. The CDR3 sequence is 17 residues long. Germline values: CDR1 SGHRS, CDR2 YFSETQ. This clonotype was seen a handful of times. With a J-beta primer mix and a sample-barcoded 5' primer, a second PCR ran about 6 to 11 cycles. Each cDNA molecule was tagged by a template-switch adaptor that had 12 random nucleotides. No fewer than 3 million CDR3-containing paired-end reads came from each sample. Each CDR3 protein is one row after TCRdb ran MiXCR on the 5' RACE reads. This sample has approximately 780,000 distinct CDR3 sequences, with roughly 26% found just once. These sequences were also reported in another study, on T cells of mothers and their children. That source notes: In each mother, TCR beta CDR3 reads exceeded 10 million; in each child, they numbered 3 million to 3.5 million.

The rearrangement links TRBV5-1 to TRBJ2-5; 11 bases match TRBD2. The J call is uncertain, as TRBJ2-1 better fits the DNA end. Sequencing input: blood. The clonotype was recovered from a boy aged 10-17 years in good health. The DNA for the CDR3 is TGCGCCAGCAGCCCTTCAGGTAGCGGGGGGGCCTCGGATGAGCAGTTCTTC. Protein product: CASSPSGSGGASDEQFF.